These 2 T cell receptor beta chains share one sample of origin, sequenced in a study of blood T cell repertoires in COVID-19. Data came from immunoSEQ multiplex PCR; TCRdb stores just in-frame clones and leaves some out. The sample lists roughly 410,000 clones, around nine tenths occurring once. Sequencing was done on a sample of peripheral blood. Receptor source: a woman aged 40 to 55 with COVID-19, enrolled during active disease.

CDR3 DNA: TGTGCCAGCAGCTTCTGGGGCGCCTTCTCTGGAAACACCATATATTTT. Encoded protein: CASSFWGAFSGNTIYF. V gene TRBV5-8 combines with J gene TRBJ1-3; a weak D match, TRBD1 (5 bases). V lost 2 bases, J lost 0 bases, and 12 bases lay in between. The CDR3 loop spans 16 amino acids. The germline gives CDR1 SGHTS, CDR2 YDEGEE.

The V gene is TRBV12-3 or TRBV12-4, the J gene TRBJ1-1; possible D gene TRBD1, 5 bases. CDR3 length equals 13 residues. Between the trimmed V and J ends, which lost 4 bases and 4 bases, there was a span of 10 bases. The CDR3 nucleotides are TGTGCCAGCAGTTCAAGGGGAACCACTGAAGCTTTCTTT. It codes for CASSSRGTTEAFF.